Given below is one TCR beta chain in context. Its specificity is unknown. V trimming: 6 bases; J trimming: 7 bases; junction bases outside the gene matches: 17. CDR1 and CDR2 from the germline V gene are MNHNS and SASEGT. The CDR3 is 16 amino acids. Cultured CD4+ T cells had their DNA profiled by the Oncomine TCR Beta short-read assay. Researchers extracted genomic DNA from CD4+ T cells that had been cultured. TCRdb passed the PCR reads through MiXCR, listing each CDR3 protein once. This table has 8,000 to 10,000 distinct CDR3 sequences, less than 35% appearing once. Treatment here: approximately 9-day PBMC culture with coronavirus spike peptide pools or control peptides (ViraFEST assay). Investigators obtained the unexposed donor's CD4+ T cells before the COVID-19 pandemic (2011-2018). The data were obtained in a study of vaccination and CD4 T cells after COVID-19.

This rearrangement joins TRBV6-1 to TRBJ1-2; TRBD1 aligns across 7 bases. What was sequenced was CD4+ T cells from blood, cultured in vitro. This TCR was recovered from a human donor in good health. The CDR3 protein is CASSPTSGQVGGGYTF. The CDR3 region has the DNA TGTGCCAGCAGCCCAACCTCTGGACAGGTGGGGGGTGGCTACACCTTC.